This T cell receptor (beta chain) is drawn from a study of T cell clonality in common variable immunodeficiency. Study results and limitations: Fewer deletions and N-nucleotide insertions were reportedly seen in common variable immunodeficiency TCR beta sequences.

The protocol was immunoSEQ multiplex PCR, while the TCRdb copy is restricted to in-frame clones and leaves out a portion. Recorded here are over 15,000 clones, none singletons. Germline CDR1 SQVTM, CDR2 ANQGSEA. The CDR3 spans 14 residues. The sample holds many counts of this clone. The antigen is not known. With the read ending 3 residues before the CDR3 end, the germline J gene is used to fill in that end. Most patients and controls had Caucasian heritage. Blood came from CVID subjects not ill and not taking immunomodulatory or immunosuppressive medication. The TCR sequence derives from a human donor with common variable immunodeficiency. The sequenced material came from peripheral blood mononuclear cells. The V and J genes are TRBV29-1 and TRBJ1-4; perhaps TRBD1 as D (6 bases). The CDR3 is CSVVETGRSRELFF. The DNA read from the CDR3 is TGCAGCGTTGTAGAGACAGGAAGGTCGAGAGAA. The variable domain in full, completed from reference TRBV29-1 and TRBJ1-4, reads SAVISQKPSRDICQRGTSLTIQCQVDSQVTMMFWYRQQPGQSLTLIATANQGSEATYESGFVIDKFPISRPNLTFSTLTVSNMSPEDSSIYLCSVVETGRSRELFFGSGTQLSVL.